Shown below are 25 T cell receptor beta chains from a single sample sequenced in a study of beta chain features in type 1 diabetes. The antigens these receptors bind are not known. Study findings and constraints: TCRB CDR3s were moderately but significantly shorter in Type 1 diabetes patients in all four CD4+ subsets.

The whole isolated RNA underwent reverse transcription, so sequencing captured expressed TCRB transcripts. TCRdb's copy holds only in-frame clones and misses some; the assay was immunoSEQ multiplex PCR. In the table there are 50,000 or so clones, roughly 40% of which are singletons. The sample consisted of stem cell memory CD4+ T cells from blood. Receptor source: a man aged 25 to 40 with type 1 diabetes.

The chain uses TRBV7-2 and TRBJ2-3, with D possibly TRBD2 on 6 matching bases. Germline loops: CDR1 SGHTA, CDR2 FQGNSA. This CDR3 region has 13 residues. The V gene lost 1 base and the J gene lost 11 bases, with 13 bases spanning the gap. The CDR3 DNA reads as TGTGCCAGCAGCTTAGGACGCGCGCGGGGGCAGTATTTT. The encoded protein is CASSLGRARGQYF.

This CDR3 is CASSIADGTGGFFYGYTF. In DNA form, the CDR3 reads TGTGCCAGTAGTATTGCCGACGGGACAGGGGGATTTTTCTATGGCTACACCTTC. The chain employs TRBV19 and TRBJ1-2; 11 nucleotides agree with TRBD1. Trimming took 3 bases from V and 4 from J; bases not matched to a gene: 13. Germline V CDR1 and CDR2: LNHDA, SQIVND (reference sequence). There are 18 residues in the CDR3.

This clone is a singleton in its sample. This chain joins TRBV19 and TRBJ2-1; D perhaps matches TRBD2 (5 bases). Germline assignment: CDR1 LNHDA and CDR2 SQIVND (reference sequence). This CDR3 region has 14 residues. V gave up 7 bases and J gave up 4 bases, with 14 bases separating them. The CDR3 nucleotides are TGTGCCAGTAACGGCAGGCGAGGGTACAATGAGCAGTTCTTC. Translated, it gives CASNGRRGYNEQFF.

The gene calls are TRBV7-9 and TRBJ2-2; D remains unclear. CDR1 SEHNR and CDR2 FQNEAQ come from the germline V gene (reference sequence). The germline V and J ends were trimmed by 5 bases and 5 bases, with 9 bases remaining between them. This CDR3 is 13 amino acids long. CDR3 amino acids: CASSVTVTGELFF. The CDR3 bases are TGTGCCAGCAGCGTCACAGTAACCGGGGAGCTGTTTTTT.

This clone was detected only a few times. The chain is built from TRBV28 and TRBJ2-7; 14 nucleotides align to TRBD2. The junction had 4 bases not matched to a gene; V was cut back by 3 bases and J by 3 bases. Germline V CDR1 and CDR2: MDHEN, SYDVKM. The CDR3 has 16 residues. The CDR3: CASSFQGLAGVYEQYF. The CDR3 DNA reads TGTGCCAGCAGTTTCCAGGGACTAGCGGGGGTCTACGAGCAGTACTTC.

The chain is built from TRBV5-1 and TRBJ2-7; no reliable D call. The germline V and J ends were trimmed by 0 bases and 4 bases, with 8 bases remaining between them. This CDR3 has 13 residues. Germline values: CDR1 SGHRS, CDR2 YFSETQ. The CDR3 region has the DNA TGCGCCAGCAGCTTGGAGCTCAAGTACGAGCAGTACTTC. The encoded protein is CASSLELKYEQYF.

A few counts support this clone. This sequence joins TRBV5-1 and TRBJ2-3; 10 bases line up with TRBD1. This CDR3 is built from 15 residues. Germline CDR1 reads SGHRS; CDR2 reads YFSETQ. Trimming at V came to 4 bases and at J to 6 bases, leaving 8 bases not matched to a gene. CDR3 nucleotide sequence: TGCGCCAGCAGCCCGGGACAGGGGACTTCGGATACGCAGTATTTT. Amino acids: CASSPGQGTSDTQYF.

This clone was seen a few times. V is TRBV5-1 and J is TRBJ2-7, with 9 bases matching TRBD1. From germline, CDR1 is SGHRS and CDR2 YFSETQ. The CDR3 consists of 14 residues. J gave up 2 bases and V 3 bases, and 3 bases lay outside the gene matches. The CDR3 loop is CASSYGTGTYEQYF. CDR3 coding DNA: TGCGCCAGCAGCTACGGGACAGGGACCTACGAGCAGTACTTC.

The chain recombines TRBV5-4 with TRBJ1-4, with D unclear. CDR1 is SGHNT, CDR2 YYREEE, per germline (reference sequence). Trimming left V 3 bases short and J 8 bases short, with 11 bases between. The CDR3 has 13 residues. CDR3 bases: TGTGCCAGCAGCTCGCTTGGAGACGAAAAACTGTTTTTT. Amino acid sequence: CASSSLGDEKLFF.

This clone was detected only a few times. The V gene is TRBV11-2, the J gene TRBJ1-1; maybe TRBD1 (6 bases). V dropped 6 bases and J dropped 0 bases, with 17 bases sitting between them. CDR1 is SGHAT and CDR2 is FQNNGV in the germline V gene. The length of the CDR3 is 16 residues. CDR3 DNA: TGTGCCAGCAGACGTAACAGGGAGGGGATGAACACTGAAGCTTTCTTT. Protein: CASRRNREGMNTEAFF.

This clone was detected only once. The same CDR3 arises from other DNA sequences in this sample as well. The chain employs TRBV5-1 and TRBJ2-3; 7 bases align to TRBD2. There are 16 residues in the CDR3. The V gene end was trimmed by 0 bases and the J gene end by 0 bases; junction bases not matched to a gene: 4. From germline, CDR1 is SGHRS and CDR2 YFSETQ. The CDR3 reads CASSLGLAGSTDTQYF. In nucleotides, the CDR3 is TGCGCCAGCAGCTTGGGACTAGCCGGTAGCACAGATACGCAGTATTTT.

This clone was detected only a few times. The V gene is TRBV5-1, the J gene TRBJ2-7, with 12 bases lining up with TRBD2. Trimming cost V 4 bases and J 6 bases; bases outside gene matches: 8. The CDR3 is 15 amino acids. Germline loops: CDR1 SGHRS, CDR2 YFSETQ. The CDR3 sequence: CASSLPTSGSGEQYF. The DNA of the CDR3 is TGCGCCAGCAGCCTCCCGACTAGCGGGAGCGGCGAGCAGTACTTC.

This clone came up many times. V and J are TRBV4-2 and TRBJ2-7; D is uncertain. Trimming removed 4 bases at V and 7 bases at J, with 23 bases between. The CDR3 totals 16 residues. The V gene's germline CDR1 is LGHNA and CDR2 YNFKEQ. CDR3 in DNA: TGTGCCAGCAGCCGATCGACAACCGACGGTCGTTGGGAGCAGTACTTC. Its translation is CASSRSTTDGRWEQYF.

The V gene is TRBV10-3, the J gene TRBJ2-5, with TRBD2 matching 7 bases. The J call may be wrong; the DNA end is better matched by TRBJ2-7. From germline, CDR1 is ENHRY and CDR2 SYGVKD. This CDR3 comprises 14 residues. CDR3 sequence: CAISEGAGEREQYF. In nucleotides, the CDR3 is TGTGCCATCAGTGAAGGGGCGGGGGAACGCGAGCAGTACTTC.

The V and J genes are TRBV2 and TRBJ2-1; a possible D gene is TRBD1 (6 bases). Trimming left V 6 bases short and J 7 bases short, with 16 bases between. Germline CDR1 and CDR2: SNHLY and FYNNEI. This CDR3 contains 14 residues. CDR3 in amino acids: CASRPGDRVNEQFF. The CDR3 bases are TGTGCCAGCAGGCCAGGGGATAGAGTGAATGAGCAGTTCTTC.

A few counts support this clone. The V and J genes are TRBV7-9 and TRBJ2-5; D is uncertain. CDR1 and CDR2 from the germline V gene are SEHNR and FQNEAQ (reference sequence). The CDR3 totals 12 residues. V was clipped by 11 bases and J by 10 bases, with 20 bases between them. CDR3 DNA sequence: TGTGCCCCCCGGCACCGAGGCCCTCTCCAGTACTTC. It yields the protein CAPRHRGPLQYF.

CDR3 residues: CASSVDSWNTIYF. The CDR3 DNA sequence: TGTGCCAGCAGCGTAGACTCATGGAACACCATATATTTT. The chain has TRBV9 and TRBJ1-3; D not certain. V dropped 0 bases and J dropped 7 bases, with 8 bases sitting between them. The CDR3 contains 13 residues. Germline assignment: CDR1 SGDLS and CDR2 YYNGEE.

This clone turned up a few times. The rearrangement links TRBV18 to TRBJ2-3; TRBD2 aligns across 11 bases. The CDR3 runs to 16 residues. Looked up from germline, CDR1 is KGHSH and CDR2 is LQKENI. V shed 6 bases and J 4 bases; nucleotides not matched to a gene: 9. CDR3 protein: CASSSLAGGGADTQYF. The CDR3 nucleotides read TGTGCCAGCTCGTCTCTAGCGGGAGGAGGTGCAGATACGCAGTATTTT.

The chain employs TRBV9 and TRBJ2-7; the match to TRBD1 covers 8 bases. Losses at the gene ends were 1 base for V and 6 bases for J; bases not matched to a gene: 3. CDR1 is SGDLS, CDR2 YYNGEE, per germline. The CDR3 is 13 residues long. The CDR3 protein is CASSVRTGSEQYF. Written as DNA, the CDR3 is TGTGCCAGCAGCGTACGGACAGGGTCCGAGCAGTACTTC. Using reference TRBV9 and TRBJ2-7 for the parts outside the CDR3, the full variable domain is DSGVTQTPKHLITATGQRVTLRCSPRSGDLSVYWYQQSLDQGLQFLIQYYNGEERAKGNILERFSAQQFPDLHSELNLSSLELGDSALYFCASSVRTGSEQYFGPGTRLTVT.

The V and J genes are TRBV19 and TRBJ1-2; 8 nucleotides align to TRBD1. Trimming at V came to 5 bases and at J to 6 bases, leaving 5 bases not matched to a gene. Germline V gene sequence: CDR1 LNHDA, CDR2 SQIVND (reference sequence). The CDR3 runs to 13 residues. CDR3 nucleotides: TGTGCCAGTAGTGGACGGACAGGGAATGGCTACACCTTC. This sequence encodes CASSGRTGNGYTF.

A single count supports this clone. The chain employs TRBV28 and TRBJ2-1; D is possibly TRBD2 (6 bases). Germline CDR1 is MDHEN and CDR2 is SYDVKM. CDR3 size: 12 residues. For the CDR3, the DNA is TGTGGGACGGGAGCCACCTACAATGAGCAGTTCTTC. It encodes CGTGATYNEQFF.

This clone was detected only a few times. CDR3 protein: CASSRTGKSTDTQYF. For the CDR3, the DNA is TGTGCCAGCAGTCGGACAGGGAAAAGCACAGATACGCAGTATTTT. This chain links TRBV27 with TRBJ2-3, with 8 bases identical to TRBD1. The CDR3 covers 15 residues. Germline CDR1 MNHEY, CDR2 SMNVEV (reference sequence). The V gene end was trimmed by 5 bases and the J gene end by 0 bases; junction bases not matched to a gene: 4.

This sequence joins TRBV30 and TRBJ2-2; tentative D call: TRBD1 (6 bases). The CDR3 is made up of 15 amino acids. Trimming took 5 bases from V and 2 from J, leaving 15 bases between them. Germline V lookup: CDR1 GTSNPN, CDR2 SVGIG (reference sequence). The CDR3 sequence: CAWVRGWGNTGELFF. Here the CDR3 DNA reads TGTGCCTGGGTCAGGGGCTGGGGTAACACCGGGGAGCTGTTTTTT.

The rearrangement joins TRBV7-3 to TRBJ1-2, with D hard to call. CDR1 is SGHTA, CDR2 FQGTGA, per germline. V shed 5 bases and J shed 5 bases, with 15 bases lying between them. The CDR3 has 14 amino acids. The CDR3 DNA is TGTGCCAGCAGCCGGAGCGCCAGCCAGTATGGCTACACCTTC. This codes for CASSRSASQYGYTF. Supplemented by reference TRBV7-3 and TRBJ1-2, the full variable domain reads GAGVSQTPSNKVTEKGKYVELRCDPISGHTALYWYRQSLGQGPEFLIYFQGTGAADDSGLPNDRFFAVRPEGSVSTLKIQRTERGDSAVYLCASSRSASQYGYTFGSGTRLTVV.

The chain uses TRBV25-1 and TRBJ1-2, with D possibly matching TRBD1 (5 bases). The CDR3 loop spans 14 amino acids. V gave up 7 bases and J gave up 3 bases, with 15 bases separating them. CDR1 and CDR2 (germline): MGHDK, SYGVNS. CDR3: CASMLSGVYYGYTF. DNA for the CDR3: TGTGCCAGCATGCTCTCGGGGGTCTACTATGGCTACACCTTC.